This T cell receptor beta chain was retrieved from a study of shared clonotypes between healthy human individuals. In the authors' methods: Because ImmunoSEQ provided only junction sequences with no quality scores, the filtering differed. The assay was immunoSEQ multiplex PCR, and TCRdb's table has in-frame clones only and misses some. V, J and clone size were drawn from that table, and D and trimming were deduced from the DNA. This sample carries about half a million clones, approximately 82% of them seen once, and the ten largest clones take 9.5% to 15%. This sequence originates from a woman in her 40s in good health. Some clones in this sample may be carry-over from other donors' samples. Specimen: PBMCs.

CDR3 sequence (DNA): TGTGCCAGCAGCCCGGGACTAGCGGGAGAATTGGGGGAGCTGTTTTTT. This translates into CASSPGLAGELGELFF. The chain recombines TRBV28 with TRBJ2-2, with TRBD2 identical over 14 bases. J gave up 8 bases and V 6 bases, and 8 bases lay outside the gene matches. The CDR3 contains 16 residues. Germline CDR1 MDHEN, CDR2 SYDVKM.